These T cell receptor beta chains were read from a single sample in a study of blood T cell repertoires in COVID-19. Generated by immunoSEQ multiplex PCR, the TCRdb table keeps only in-frame clones and is missing some. The data show around 290,000 clones, with approximately 90% seen just once and about 4.6% held by the top ten. What was sequenced was peripheral blood. The receptors shown here come from a man aged 35 to 55 with acute or convalescent COVID-19. The CDR3 runs from the conserved cysteine through the conserved F or W. Clone size is stated in some rows and not others, as once, few, many or a class when expanded.

size: .
V: TRBV29-1
J: TRBJ2-7
length: 11
CDR3: CSVDRVGEQYF

size: .
V: TRBV9
J: TRBJ2-1
length: 15
CDR3: CASSVASGPYNEQFF

size: .
V: TRBV5-4
J: TRBJ1-2
length: 16
CDR3: CASSSVDKGSGDGYTF

size: .
V: TRBV2
J: TRBJ2-3
length: 16
CDR3: CASSPLSGGQPDTQYF

size: .
V: TRBV5-6
J: TRBJ2-2
length: 15
CDR3: CASSLGAGVTGELFF

size: .
V: TRBV5-8
J: TRBJ1-1
length: 16
CDR3: CASSLTMRIVNTEAFF

size: .
V: TRBV5-1
J: TRBJ2-3
length: 19
CDR3: CASTFGPGQGTYSTDTQYF

size: .
V: TRBV6-5
J: TRBJ1-1
length: 13
CDR3: CASAERGTGEAFF

size: .
V: TRBV5-4
J: TRBJ1-1
length: 16
CDR3: CASSLERGLSRTEAFF

size: .
V: TRBV5-4
J: TRBJ1-2
length: 14
CDR3: CASSPHGSNYGYTF

size: .
V: TRBV20-1
J: TRBJ2-5
length: 11
CDR3: CSAEGGETQYF

size: .
V: TRBV12-5
J: TRBJ2-6
length: 15
CDR3: CASGLIDRGANVLTF

size: .
V: TRBV3-1/TRBV3-2
J: TRBJ2-7
length: 14
CDR3: CASSQAGSSYEQYF

size: .
V: TRBV25-1
J: TRBJ2-7
length: 15
CDR3: CASSEYGTGLYEQYF

size: .
V: TRBV7-2
J: TRBJ1-4
length: 16
CDR3: CASSPQPAGIGEKLFF

size: .
V: TRBV3-1/TRBV3-2
J: TRBJ1-3
length: 14
CDR3: CASSLTSYGNTIYF

size: once
V: TRBV11-2
J: TRBJ1-2
length: 16
CDR3: CASSVGTGAFNYGYTF

size: .
V: TRBV6-5
J: TRBJ1-5
length: 14
CDR3: CASIRTGANQPQHF

size: .
V: TRBV10-1
J: TRBJ1-2
length: 18
CDR3: CASSGPGQGPTVSYGYTF

size: .
V: TRBV5-1
J: TRBJ2-7
length: 14
CDR3: CASTTPGETYEQYF

size: .
V: TRBV19
J: TRBJ2-3
length: 15
CDR3: CASSKGGLAPDTQYF

size: .
V: TRBV5-4
J: TRBJ1-2
length: 16
CDR3: CASSSSMGQGDSGYTF

size: once
V: TRBV6-2/TRBV6-3
J: TRBJ1-1
length: 17
CDR3: CASSYATGGSGNTEAFF